The TCR beta chain described here comes from a study of T cell repertoires in aging, cancer and after chemotherapy. A mixed TRB-A/B primer pool amplified rearranged TRB by multiplex touch-down PCR. TCRdb re-called the multiplex PCR reads through MiXCR, storing one row per CDR3 protein. The table lists approximately 13,000 distinct CDR3 sequences, 20% to 30% of them singletons, with 2.6% in the top ten. Peripheral blood genomic DNA, not sorted cells or RNA, was the template. This clonotype is medium-sized in the sample. CDR1 is SGHDT, CDR2 YYEEEE, per germline. This CDR3 region has 12 residues. Between the trimmed V and J ends, which lost 0 bases and 2 bases, there was a span of 3 bases.

The TCR comes from a human donor in good health. The chain uses TRBV5-6 and TRBJ2-7; D not certain. Input material: blood. In nucleotides, the CDR3 is TGTGCCAGCAGCTTGGCCACCTACGAGCAGTACTTC. Translating it yields CASSLATYEQYF.